The 5 T cell receptor beta chains below all came from one sample that was sequenced in a study of STAT5B mutations in CD4+ large granular lymphocyte leukemia. Profiled with immunoSEQ multiplex PCR; TCRdb holds only in-frame clones, not every one. This sample has 21,000 or so clones, with 79% found just once. The source material was CD4+ T cells from blood buffy coats. All receptors come from a human donor in good health.

The rearrangement joins TRBV12-5 to TRBJ1-1; D is uncertain. The CDR3 covers 12 residues. Per the germline V gene, CDR1 is LGHNT and CDR2 is FRNRAP. Trimming stripped 7 bases from V and 3 bases from J, with 9 bases between. The CDR3 here is CASAWGDTEAFF. The CDR3 DNA reads as TGTGCTAGTGCCTGGGGTGACACTGAAGCTTTCTTT.

This clone was found a few times. The genes are TRBV7-2 and TRBJ2-7, with TRBD2 identical over 10 bases. Germline V gene data show CDR1 as SGHTA and CDR2 as FQGNSA. Losses at the gene ends were 4 bases for V and 2 bases for J; bases not matched to a gene: 5. The CDR3 is 15 amino acids. CDR3 DNA: TGTGCCAGCAGCTCGGGACTAGCGTTCACCTACGAGCAGTACTTC. Translating it yields CASSSGLAFTYEQYF. Full variable domain (rest looked up from reference TRBV7-2 and TRBJ2-7): GAGVSQSPSNKVTEKGKDVELRCDPISGHTALYWYRQSLGQGLEFLIYFQGNSAPDKSGLPSDRFSAERTGGSVSTLTIQRTQQEDSAVYLCASSSGLAFTYEQYFGPGTRLTVT.

The rearrangement links TRBV19 to TRBJ2-7; 8 bases map to TRBD2. The CDR3 spans 19 residues. V was clipped by 1 base and J by 0 bases; unmatched bases: 14. Germline V CDR1 and CDR2: LNHDA, SQIVND (reference sequence). CDR3 region: CASSIVFRAGGLGSYEQYF. In DNA, the CDR3 is TGTGCCAGTAGTATAGTTTTTCGGGCGGGAGGACTCGGCTCCTACGAGCAGTACTTC.

The rearrangement links TRBV7-9 to TRBJ1-1; D is unresolved. Germline CDR1 is SEHNR and CDR2 is FQNEAQ (reference sequence). This CDR3 contains 11 residues. V was cut by 1 base and J by 5 bases, with 2 bases left in between. The CDR3 protein is CASSLDTEAFF. The DNA of the CDR3 is TGTGCCAGCAGCTTAGATACTGAAGCTTTCTTT.

This chain connects TRBV7-9 to TRBJ1-2; 7 nucleotides line up with TRBD1. The CDR3 spans 12 residues. Per germline, CDR1 SEHNR and CDR2 FQNEAQ (reference sequence). V shed 5 bases and J 8 bases; nucleotides not matched to a gene: 5. In nucleotides, the CDR3 is TGTGCCAGCAGCCCCCAGGGGGGGGGCTACACCTTC. It is translated as CASSPQGGGYTF.